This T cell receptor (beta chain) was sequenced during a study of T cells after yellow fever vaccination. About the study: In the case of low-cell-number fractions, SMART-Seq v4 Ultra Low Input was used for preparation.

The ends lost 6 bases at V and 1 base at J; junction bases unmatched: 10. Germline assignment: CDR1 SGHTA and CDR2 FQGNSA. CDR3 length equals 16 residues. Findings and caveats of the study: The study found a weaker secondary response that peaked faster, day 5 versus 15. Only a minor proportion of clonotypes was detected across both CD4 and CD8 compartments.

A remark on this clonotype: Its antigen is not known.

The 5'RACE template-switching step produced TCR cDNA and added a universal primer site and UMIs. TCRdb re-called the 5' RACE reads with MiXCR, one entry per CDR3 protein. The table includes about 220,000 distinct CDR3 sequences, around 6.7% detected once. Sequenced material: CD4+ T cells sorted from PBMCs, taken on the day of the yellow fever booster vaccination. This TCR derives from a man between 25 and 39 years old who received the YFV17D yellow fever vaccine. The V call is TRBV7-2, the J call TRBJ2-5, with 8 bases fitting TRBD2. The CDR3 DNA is TGTGCCAGCAGTGAGGGGACTAGTCCCTTCCAAGAGACCCAGTACTTC. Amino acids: CASSEGTSPFQETQYF.